A single sample gave rise to the 13 T cell receptor beta chains below, sequenced in a study of CD8 T cells in Susac syndrome. cDNA came from about 0.51 to 1 ug RNA primed by random hexamers. TCRdb ran MiXCR on the immunoSEQ multiplex PCR reads and lists one entry per CDR3 protein. The repertoire consists of 300,000 to 350,000 distinct CDR3 sequences, with approximately 90% occurring once and the leading ten covering approximately 0.065%. The sample taken for sequencing was CD4+ T cells from PBMCs. These receptors were obtained from a human donor with multiple sclerosis.

The chain couples TRBV5-1 to TRBJ2-1, with 10 nucleotides matching TRBD1. The CDR3 runs to 16 residues. After removal of 0 bases from V and 4 bases from J, the junction contained 4 bases not matched to a gene. The germline V gene has CDR1 SGHRS and CDR2 YFSETQ. In DNA form, the CDR3 reads TGCGCCAGCAGCTTGGAGGGGACAGGGGATTACAATGAGCAGTTCTTC. Its translation is CASSLEGTGDYNEQFF. Looking up the rest from reference TRBV5-1 and TRBJ2-1 gives the full variable domain: KAGVTQTPRYLIKTRGQQVTLSCSPISGHRSVSWYQQTPGQGLQFLFEYFSETQRNKGNFPGRFSGRQFSNSRSEMNVSTLELGDSALYLCASSLEGTGDYNEQFFGPGTRLTVL.

The chain recombines TRBV30 with TRBJ1-5; possibly TRBD1 for D (5 bases). V shed 4 bases and J shed 0 bases, with 13 bases lying between them. The CDR3 runs to 15 residues. CDR1 GTSNPN and CDR2 SVGIG come from the germline V gene (reference sequence). CDR3 residues: CAWNPGTYSNQPQHF. Here the CDR3 DNA reads TGTGCCTGGAATCCAGGGACCTATAGCAATCAGCCCCAGCATTTT. Looking up the rest from reference TRBV30 and TRBJ1-5 gives the full variable domain: SQTIHQWPATLVQPVGSPLSLECTVEGTSNPNLYWYRQAAGRGLQLLFYSVGIGQISSEVPQNLSASRPQDRQFILSSKKLLLSDSGFYLCAWNPGTYSNQPQHFGDGTRLSIL.

V and J are TRBV6-1 and TRBJ2-4, with TRBD1 matching 7 bases. Trimming took 8 bases from V and 8 from J; bases not matched to a gene: 9. This CDR3 has 13 amino acids. The V gene's germline CDR1 is MNHNS and CDR2 SASEGT. The CDR3 loop reads CASRGTDRHIQYF. In nucleotides, the CDR3 is TGTGCCAGCCGAGGGACAGACCGACACATTCAGTACTTC.

The chain is built from TRBV18 and TRBJ2-5; D remains unclear. Germline CDR1 reads KGHSH; CDR2 reads LQKENI. V was shortened by 2 bases and J by 5 bases, with 9 bases between the two germline ends. This CDR3 is 13 amino acids long. DNA for the CDR3: TGTGCCAGCTCACCAGGGATTCTGGAGACCCAGTACTTC. This encodes CASSPGILETQYF.

DNA for the CDR3: TGTGCCAGCAGCCAAGTGGGACAGGGCATCGGCTACACCTTC. This encodes CASSQVGQGIGYTF. V and J are TRBV3-1 and TRBJ1-2, with 9 bases lining up with TRBD1. The J segment lost 8 bases and the V segment lost 1 base, leaving 5 bases of the junction unmatched. The germline gives CDR1 LGHDT, CDR2 YNNKEL (reference sequence). The CDR3 runs to 14 residues.

This clonotype was picked up one time. This chain joins TRBV23-1 and TRBJ1-2; a weak D match, TRBD1 (5 bases). TRBV23-1 is assigned to the ORF class and has an uncertain function. CDR3 length: 21 amino acids. V dropped 4 bases and J dropped 0 bases, with 30 bases sitting between them. In DNA form, the CDR3 reads TGCGCCAGCAGTCGAAGTCCCCCTATTGTACAGGTTAAAACGACTAACTATGGCTACACCTTC. Translating gives CASSRSPPIVQVKTTNYGYTF.

The rearrangement links TRBV4-2 to TRBJ2-2; TRBD1 aligns across 7 bases. Germline V CDR1 and CDR2: LGHNA, YNFKEQ. There are 15 residues in the CDR3. J gave up 6 bases and V 8 bases, and 12 bases lay outside the gene matches. CDR3 sequence reads: CASSPGDRAAGELFF. The CDR3 bases are TGTGCCAGCTCTCCTGGCGACAGGGCGGCCGGGGAGCTGTTTTTT.

This clonotype has just a few counts. This sequence joins TRBV14 and TRBJ1-1; D not resolved. Germline V gene lookup returns CDR1 SGHDN and CDR2 FVKESK. The CDR3 extends over 13 amino acids. The V end was cut by 6 bases, the J end by 2 bases, with 10 bases between. The CDR3 DNA is TGTGCCAGCAGTCAGGACTTAAACACTGAAGCTTTCTTT. Its protein product is CASSQDLNTEAFF.

The gene calls are TRBV6-5 and TRBJ2-2; D not certain. The germline V gene has CDR1 MNHEY and CDR2 SVGAGI. The CDR3 is 15 amino acids. The V and J ends lost 4 bases and 3 bases respectively, with 12 bases between them. In DNA form, the CDR3 reads TGTGCCAGCAGTTCATACGGATCCGACACCGGGGAGCTGTTTTTT. Translation gives CASSSYGSDTGELFF.

This clonotype appeared a few times. CDR3 protein: CASSPDRADQPQHF. CDR3 bases: TGTGCCAGCAGTCCGGACAGGGCCGATCAGCCCCAGCATTTT. The chain employs TRBV2 and TRBJ1-5, with 8 positions matching TRBD1. With 5 bases clipped from V and 5 bases from J, the junction kept 5 bases outside the gene matches. The V gene's germline CDR1 is SNHLY and CDR2 FYNNEI. The CDR3 contains 14 residues.

This rearrangement joins TRBV4-1 to TRBJ2-7; 12 nucleotides align to TRBD2. V shed 3 bases, J shed 7 bases, and the junction held 4 bases outside the gene matches. Per germline, CDR1 MGHRA and CDR2 YSYEKL. There are 14 residues in the CDR3. The CDR3 loop is CASSQVGLAGEQYF. CDR3 in DNA: TGCGCCAGCAGCCAGGTCGGACTAGCGGGAGAGCAGTACTTC.

This clonotype has just a few counts. The rearrangement joins TRBV7-9 to TRBJ2-7, with 10 bases lining up with TRBD1. The germline CDR1 and CDR2 sequences are SEHNR and FQNEAQ (reference sequence). J lost 0 bases, V lost 6 bases, and 2 bases had no gene match. This CDR3 has 14 residues. The CDR3, as DNA: TGTGCCAGCAGGCGGGACAGGGGCTCCTACGAGCAGTACTTC. Amino acids: CASRRDRGSYEQYF. Full variable domain (remainder filled in from reference TRBV7-9 and TRBJ2-7): DTGVSQNPRHKITKRGQNVTFRCDPISEHNRLYWYRQTLGQGPEFLTYFQNEAQLEKSRLLSDRFSAERPKGSFSTLEIQRTEQGDSAMYLCASRRDRGSYEQYFGPGTRLTVT.

The chain joins TRBV14 to TRBJ2-7, with D perhaps TRBD2 (5 bases). The germline CDR1 and CDR2 sequences are SGHDN and FVKESK. Trimming shortened V by 4 bases and J by 0 bases, and 7 bases separated the two germline ends. The CDR3 is made up of 13 amino acids. CDR3 nucleotides: TGTGCCAGCAGCCCAGCGGTCTCCTACGAGCAGTACTTC. Its protein is CASSPAVSYEQYF.